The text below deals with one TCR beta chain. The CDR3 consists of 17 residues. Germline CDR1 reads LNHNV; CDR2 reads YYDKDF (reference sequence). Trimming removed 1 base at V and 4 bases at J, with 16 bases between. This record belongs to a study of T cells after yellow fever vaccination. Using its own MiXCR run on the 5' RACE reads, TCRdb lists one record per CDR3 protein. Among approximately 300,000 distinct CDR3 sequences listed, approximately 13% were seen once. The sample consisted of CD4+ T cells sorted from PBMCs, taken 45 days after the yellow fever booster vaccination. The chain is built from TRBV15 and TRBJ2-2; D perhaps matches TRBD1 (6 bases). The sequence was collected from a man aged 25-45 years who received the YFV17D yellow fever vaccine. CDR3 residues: CATSRGRRRGGTGELFF. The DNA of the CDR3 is TGTGCCACCAGCAGAGGACGGCGCAGAGGGGGCACCGGGGAGCTGTTTTTT.